This T cell receptor beta chain was sequenced in a study of identical twins. This clonotype was counted between two and nine times. The antigen remains undetermined. TCRdb redid the calling of the 5' RACE reads with MiXCR, one entry per CDR3 protein. The repertoire has roughly 500,000 distinct CDR3 sequences, approximately 22% of them found once; the top ten carry about 0.91%. Whole-study findings and limits: A partial confounding effect on zero-insertion analyses could come from invariant MAIT and iNKT cells. The study found excess low generation probability among twin-shared out-of-frame alpha sequences.

Germline CDR1 DFQATT, CDR2 SNEGSKA (reference sequence). The CDR3 consists of 14 residues. Deletions cut 6 bases from V and 8 bases from J, with 22 bases between. These sequences were also reported in another study, on T cells expressing NK-cell markers. That paper states: Several of the experiments relied on an anti-gamma-delta TCR antibody so that only alpha-beta TCR T cells were sorted. In several donors, dominant clonotypes made up about 25-65% of CD3+CD56-NKG2C+ cells.

The chain joins TRBV20-1 to TRBJ1-2, with D maybe TRBD1 (5 bases). The source is a woman between 18 and 29 years old in good health. Sequencing was carried out using CD4+ T cells sorted from blood. The CDR3 DNA reads as TGCAGTGCCCCGGGGCAGCTAGTCGGGAGGGGCTACACCTTC. Translating gives CSAPGQLVGRGYTF.